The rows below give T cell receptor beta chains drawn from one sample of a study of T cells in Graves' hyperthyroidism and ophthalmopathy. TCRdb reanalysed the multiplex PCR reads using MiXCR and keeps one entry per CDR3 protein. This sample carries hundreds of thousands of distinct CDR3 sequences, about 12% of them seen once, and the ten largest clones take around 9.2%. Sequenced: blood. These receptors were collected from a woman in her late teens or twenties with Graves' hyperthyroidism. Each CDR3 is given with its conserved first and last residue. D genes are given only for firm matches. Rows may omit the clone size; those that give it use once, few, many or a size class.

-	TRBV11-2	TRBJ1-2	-	CASSLDAAFGYTF	TGTGCCAGCAGTTTGGACGCAGCATTCGGCTACACCTTC
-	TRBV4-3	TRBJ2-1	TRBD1	CASSQGMGDRWTPQMSSYNEQFF	TGCGCCAGCAGCCAGGGTATGGGGGACAGATGGACTCCTCAGATGAGCTCCTACAATGAGCAGTTCTTC
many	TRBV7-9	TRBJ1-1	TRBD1	CASSPNDRANTEAFF	TGTGCCAGCAGCCCAAATGACAGGGCGAACACTGAAGCTTTCTTT
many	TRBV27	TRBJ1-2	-	CASSFRRLNYGYTF	TGTGCCAGCAGTTTCAGGAGACTTAACTATGGCTACACCTTC
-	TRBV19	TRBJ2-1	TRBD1	CASSPTGVTSSYNEQFF	TGTGCCAGTAGTCCCACAGGGGTTACGAGCTCCTACAATGAGCAGTTCTTC
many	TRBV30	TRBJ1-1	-	CAWSVPGRPNTEAFF	TGTGCCTGGAGTGTACCGGGCAGACCGAACACTGAAGCTTTCTTT
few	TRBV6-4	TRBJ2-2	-	CASSAGTTGELFF	TGTGCCAGCAGCGCAGGTACGACCGGGGAGCTGTTTTTT
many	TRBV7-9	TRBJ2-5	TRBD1	CASSIPQGEETQYF	TGTGCCAGCAGCATACCCCAGGGGGAAGAGACCCAGTACTTC
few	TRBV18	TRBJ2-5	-	CASSPPSGRPQETQYF	TGTGCCAGCTCACCACCGAGTGGGAGGCCTCAAGAGACCCAGTACTTC
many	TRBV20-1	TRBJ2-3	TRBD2	CSGRTSGRSDTQYF	TGCAGTGGTAGGACTAGCGGGAGATCAGATACGCAGTATTTT
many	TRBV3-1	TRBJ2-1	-	CASSLGDSSYNEQFF	TGTGCCAGCAGCCTCGGGGACTCCTCCTACAATGAGCAGTTCTTC
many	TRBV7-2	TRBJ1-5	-	CASSLWGAYSNQPQHF	TGTGCCAGCAGCTTATGGGGGGCCTATAGCAATCAGCCCCAGCATTTT
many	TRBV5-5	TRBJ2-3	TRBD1	CASSTGQPTDTQYF	TGTGCCAGCAGCACGGGACAGCCCACAGATACGCAGTATTTT
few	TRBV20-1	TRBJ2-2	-	CSARDSTGAGGELFF	TGCAGTGCTAGGGACTCCACCGGGGCGGGCGGGGAGCTGTTTTTT
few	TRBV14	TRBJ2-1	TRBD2	CASSPRSGGAKPNEQFF	TGTGCCAGCAGCCCTCGGAGCGGGGGGGCAAAACCCAATGAGCAGTTCTTC
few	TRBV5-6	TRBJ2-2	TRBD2	CASSSTSGIRGTGELFF	TGTGCCAGCAGCTCGACTAGCGGGATACGTGGCACCGGGGAGCTGTTTTTT
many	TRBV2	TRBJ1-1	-	CASSGWAGEYTEAFF	TGTGCCAGCAGTGGCTGGGCGGGAGAATACACTGAAGCTTTCTTT
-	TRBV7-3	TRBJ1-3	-	CASSQSGGNTIYF	TGTGCCAGCAGCCAATCAGGGGGAAACACCATATATTTT
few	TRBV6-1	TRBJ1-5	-	CASAATPGAGGPQHF	TGTGCCAGCGCCGCAACCCCGGGGGCCGGAGGGCCCCAGCATTTT